This passage covers 4 T cell receptor beta chains from one sample sequenced in a study of spatial heterogeneity in lung cancer. Overall study results and limits: Expanded alpha and beta TCR counts within tumors tracked tumor mutation counts.

Each CDR3 protein is one row after TCRdb ran MiXCR on the 5' RACE reads. The sample records about 15,000 distinct CDR3 sequences, around 7.5% being singletons. The antigens these receptors bind are not known. Noted time point: sample taken at primary tumor resection. This material consisted of lung tumor tissue, taken at surgery. The receptors were sampled from a male donor with early-stage non-small cell lung cancer.

This clonotype appeared a few times. The chain is built from TRBV30 and TRBJ2-3, with 7 bases fitting TRBD2. Unmatched junction bases numbered 10, after V lost 0 bases and J lost 4 bases. The CDR3 length is 16 residues. Germline CDR1 reads GTSNPN; CDR2 reads SVGIG (reference sequence). CDR3 sequence reads: CAWSVLSRGSADTQYF. CDR3 nucleotide sequence: TGTGCCTGGAGTGTACTATCGCGGGGGTCGGCAGATACGCAGTATTTT.

This clonotype has at least ten counts. Here the CDR3 reads CSARMGGANVLTF. CDR3 DNA sequence: TGCAGTGCTAGGATGGGTGGGGCCAACGTCCTGACTTTC. V usage is TRBV20-1 and J usage is TRBJ2-6; no clear D. Trimming left V 3 bases short and J 3 bases short, with 6 bases between. The CDR3 length is 13 residues. Germline lookup yields CDR1 DFQATT and CDR2 SNEGSKA (reference sequence).

The chain joins TRBV4-1 to TRBJ1-5, with TRBD1 matching over 7 bases. The trim removed 4 bases at V and 3 bases at J, leaving 3 bases unmatched. This CDR3 contains 14 residues. CDR1 is MGHRA, CDR2 YSYEKL, per germline. The CDR3 nucleotides read TGCGCCAGCAGCCCAGGACAGGACAATCAGCCCCAGCATTTT. Translation: CASSPGQDNQPQHF.

V usage is TRBV6-1 and J usage is TRBJ2-7, with D hard to call. V shed 0 bases and J shed 7 bases, with 13 bases lying between them. The germline V gene has CDR1 MNHNS and CDR2 SASEGT. This CDR3 is 14 amino acids long. CDR3 residues: CASSEALRLKEQYF. As DNA, the CDR3 is TGTGCCAGCAGTGAAGCGTTACGGCTTAAGGAGCAGTACTTC.